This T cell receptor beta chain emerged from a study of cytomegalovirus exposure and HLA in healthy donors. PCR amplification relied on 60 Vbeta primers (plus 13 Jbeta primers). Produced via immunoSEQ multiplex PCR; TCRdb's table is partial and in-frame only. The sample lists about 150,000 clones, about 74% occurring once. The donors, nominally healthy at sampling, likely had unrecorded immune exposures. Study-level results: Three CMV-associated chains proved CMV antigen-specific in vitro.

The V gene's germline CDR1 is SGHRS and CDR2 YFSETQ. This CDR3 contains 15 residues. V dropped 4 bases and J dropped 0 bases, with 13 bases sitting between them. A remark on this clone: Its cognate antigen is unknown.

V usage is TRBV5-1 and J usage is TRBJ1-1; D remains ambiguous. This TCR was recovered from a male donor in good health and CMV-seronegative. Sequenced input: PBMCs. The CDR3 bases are TGCGCCAGCAGCCTGGACGGACTGATGAACACTGAAGCTTTCTTT. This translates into CASSLDGLMNTEAFF.